The 21 T cell receptor beta chains listed next were all sequenced from one sample in a study of vaccination effects on CD4 cells after COVID-19. These receptors' targets are unknown. Profiling relied on immunoSEQ multiplex PCR, and the TCRdb table lists in-frame clones only, not all of them. The sample yields tens of thousands of clones, more than 80% seen once. Before sequencing took place, the ViraFEST assay used viral peptide pools to expand antigen-specific CD4+ T cells. Cultured cells yielded isolated CD4+ T cells after 10 to 11 days. The source material was CD4+ T cells from PBMCs cultured with HCoV-229E spike peptides, sampled before COVID-19 vaccination. The receptors shown here come from a human donor who received a COVID-19 vaccine.

The chain is built from TRBV5-6 and TRBJ2-6, with a weak D call TRBD2 (6 bases). CDR1 is SGHDT, CDR2 YYEEEE, per germline. V lost 2 bases, J lost 1 base, and 7 bases lay in between. This CDR3 contains 15 residues. The chain's CDR3 is CASSFRGSGANVLTF. The CDR3 DNA reads TGTGCCAGCAGCTTCCGGGGGTCTGGGGCCAACGTCCTGACTTTC.

V usage is TRBV27 and J usage is TRBJ1-5, with TRBD1 matching 7 bases. The CDR3 is made up of 14 amino acids. The J segment lost 4 bases and the V segment lost 4 bases, leaving 4 bases of the junction unmatched. Germline-derived CDR1 and CDR2 are MNHEY and SMNVEV (reference sequence). Written as DNA, the CDR3 is TGTGCCAGCAGTTGGACAGGTCGAAATCAGCCCCAGCATTTT. This encodes CASSWTGRNQPQHF.

The rearrangement links TRBV11-2 to TRBJ2-2; maybe TRBD1 (6 bases). Between the trimmed V and J ends, which lost 6 bases and 2 bases, there was a span of 13 bases. The V gene's germline CDR1 is SGHAT and CDR2 FQNNGV. The CDR3 loop spans 15 amino acids. CDR3 nucleotide sequence: TGTGCCAGCAGACCCGGGACACTCAACACCGGGGAGCTGTTTTTT. Translation: CASRPGTLNTGELFF.

The J gene is TRBJ2-2, the V gene TRBV10-2, with D perhaps matching TRBD1 (5 bases). The CDR3 is made up of 14 amino acids. Germline V gene lookup returns CDR1 WSHSY and CDR2 SAAADI. V dropped 6 bases and J dropped 4 bases, with 12 bases sitting between them. The CDR3 here is CASRVGLGTGELFF. CDR3 in DNA: TGCGCCAGCAGGGTGGGGCTAGGCACCGGGGAGCTGTTTTTT.

The chain uses TRBV3-1 (or the pseudogene TRBV3-2) and TRBJ2-5, with D possibly being TRBD1 or TRBD2 (6 bases each). V lost 4 bases and J 2 bases, leaving 20 bases between the germline ends. The CDR3 runs 17 residues. CDR1 is LGHDT and CDR2 is YNNKEL in the germline V gene (reference sequence). The CDR3 DNA follows: TGTGCCAGCAGCCCCCCGTCGGGGGCGTCGGGGCAAGAGACCCAGTACTTC. This sequence encodes CASSPPSGASGQETQYF.

The table lists this clone with a count of one. V is TRBV10-3 and J is TRBJ2-5; D might be TRBD2 (7 bases). With 4 bases removed from V and 1 base from J, the gap between germline ends came to 13 bases. Germline V gene sequence: CDR1 ENHRY, CDR2 SYGVKD. This CDR3 spans 15 amino acids. For the CDR3, the DNA is TGTGCCATCAGTGCGGGGGGCGGCACCCAAGAGACCCAGTACTTC. It encodes CAISAGGGTQETQYF.

V and J are TRBV7-9 and TRBJ1-6, with a possible D match to TRBD1 (6 bases). CDR1 and CDR2 from the germline V gene are SEHNR and FQNEAQ (reference sequence). V was shortened by 5 bases and J by 9 bases, with 14 bases between the two germline ends. The CDR3 spans 14 residues. This CDR3 is CASSRGGARSPLHF. In DNA form, the CDR3 reads TGTGCCAGCAGCCGAGGGGGGGCGCGTTCACCCCTCCACTTT.

This clone was seen more than once but under ten times. The chain couples TRBV5-4 to TRBJ2-2; D unclear. Germline values: CDR1 SGHNT, CDR2 YYREEE (reference sequence). The CDR3 totals 14 residues. Trimming cost V 0 bases and J 1 base, with 4 bases left between them. The CDR3 reads CASSLDRNTGELFF. The CDR3 DNA reads TGTGCCAGCAGCTTGGACAGGAACACCGGGGAGCTGTTTTTT.

This rearrangement joins TRBV5-1 to TRBJ1-2; possible D gene TRBD1, 6 bases. Trimming removed 0 bases from V and 4 bases from J, with 16 bases in between. Germline CDR1 and CDR2: SGHRS and YFSETQ. This CDR3 is 16 amino acids long. The CDR3: CASSLGQELLSYGYTF. The DNA of the CDR3 is TGCGCCAGCAGCTTGGGACAGGAGCTTTTGAGCTATGGCTACACCTTC.

The J gene is TRBJ2-1, the V gene TRBV5-1; D might be TRBD2 (6 bases). The V and J ends lost 3 bases and 9 bases respectively, with 19 bases between them. The CDR3 loop spans 15 amino acids. Germline lookup yields CDR1 SGHRS and CDR2 YFSETQ. The CDR3: CASSSAGTLAREQFF. The CDR3 nucleotides are TGCGCCAGCAGCTCAGCCGGGACCCTAGCGCGTGAGCAGTTCTTC.

The CDR3 is CASSLAPPGMNTEAFF. The CDR3 DNA is TGTGCCAGCAGCTTAGCGCCGCCAGGTATGAACACTGAAGCTTTCTTT. V gene TRBV7-2 combines with J gene TRBJ1-1; D is uncertain. The germline gives CDR1 SGHTA, CDR2 FQGNSA. V lost 0 bases and J lost 0, with 11 bases in between. The CDR3 totals 16 residues.

The chain carries TRBV19 and TRBJ1-4, with a tentative D call TRBD1 (5 bases). V dropped 5 bases and J dropped 0 bases, with 10 bases sitting between them. There are 15 residues in the CDR3. The germline V gene encodes CDR1 LNHDA and CDR2 SQIVND (reference sequence). DNA of the CDR3: TGTGCCAGTAGTCTCGACAGAGCAACTAATGAAAAACTGTTTTTT. This gives the protein CASSLDRATNEKLFF.

This clone showed up just a few times. The chain uses TRBV5-8 and TRBJ2-2; weak D call: TRBD2 (5 bases). This CDR3 contains 15 residues. Trimming took 4 bases from V and 7 from J, leaving 17 bases between them. Germline V gives CDR1 SGHTS, CDR2 YDEGEE. The CDR3 DNA sequence: TGTGCCAGCAGCCCTTGGACGAGGGCTGGCGGGGAGCTGTTTTTT. Amino acid sequence: CASSPWTRAGGELFF. Full variable domain (outside the CDR3, taken from reference TRBV5-8 and TRBJ2-2): EAGVTQSPTHLIKTRGQQATLRCSPISGHTSVYWYQQALGLGLQFLLWYDEGEERNRGNFPPRFSGRQFPNYSSELNVNALELEDSALYLCASSPWTRAGGELFFGEGSRLTVL.

The CDR3 region is CASSLAGAGNTIYF. The CDR3 DNA reads TGTGCCAGCAGCTTGGCGGGGGCTGGAAACACCATATATTTT. The chain couples TRBV5-5 to TRBJ1-3; a possible D gene is TRBD1 (5 bases). V shed 0 bases and J shed 2 bases, with 6 bases lying between them. The CDR3 spans 14 residues. Germline lookup yields CDR1 SGHKS and CDR2 YYEKEE (reference sequence).

V is TRBV20-1 and J is TRBJ2-2; D is possibly TRBD1 (6 bases). Germline loops: CDR1 DFQATT, CDR2 SNEGSKA (reference sequence). V lost 3 bases, J lost 4 bases, and 9 bases lay in between. The length of the CDR3 is 13 residues. This chain's CDR3 is CSASRGSTGELFF. The CDR3 region has the DNA TGCAGTGCTAGTAGGGGGTCCACCGGGGAGCTGTTTTTT.

The J gene is TRBJ2-1, the V gene TRBV7-3; D is ambiguous. V dropped 3 bases and J dropped 9 bases, with 9 bases sitting between them. The CDR3 runs to 12 residues. Germline V lookup: CDR1 SGHTA, CDR2 FQGTGA. The CDR3 DNA reads TGTGCCAGCAGCTTTTACACGGGTGAGCAGTTCTTC. Protein product: CASSFYTGEQFF.

The rearrangement joins TRBV10-3 to TRBJ1-1; TRBD1 might be the D (5 bases). The CDR3 contains 15 residues. Germline V gene data show CDR1 as ENHRY and CDR2 as SYGVKD. The V gene lost 0 bases and the J gene lost 1 base, with 9 bases spanning the gap. CDR3 amino acids: CAISESGVPNTEAFF. CDR3 nucleotide sequence: TGTGCCATCAGTGAGTCGGGGGTCCCGAACACTGAAGCTTTCTTT.

The V gene is TRBV24-1, the J gene TRBJ2-5, with a weak D call TRBD1 (6 bases). Trimming left V 5 bases short and J 2 bases short, with 26 bases between. The CDR3 loop spans 19 amino acids. The V gene's germline CDR1 is KGHDR and CDR2 SFDVKD. CDR3 nucleotides: TGTGCCACCAGTGGCCCCACAGCTAACAGGGATGGGAGTCAAGAGACCCAGTACTTC. Translation: CATSGPTANRDGSQETQYF.

This chain uses TRBV6-1 with TRBJ2-6, with D maybe TRBD1 (5 bases). The CDR3 covers 15 residues. V was clipped by 0 bases and J by 2 bases, with 5 bases between them. Germline CDR1 MNHNS, CDR2 SASEGT. CDR3 DNA: TGTGCCAGCAGTGAAGCAGGGGCTGGGGCCAACGTCCTGACTTTC. Translated: CASSEAGAGANVLTF.

The chain uses TRBV20-1 and TRBJ2-1, with D perhaps TRBD2 (7 bases). The CDR3 consists of 11 residues. Germline CDR1 is DFQATT and CDR2 is SNEGSKA (reference sequence). In DNA, the CDR3 is TGCAGCCTGACGGGGGGCCATGAGCAGTTCTTC. It encodes CSLTGGHEQFF.

The chain is built from TRBV29-1 and TRBJ2-3, with 7 nucleotides matching TRBD1. This CDR3 has 14 residues. Germline CDR1 and CDR2: SQVTM and ANQGSEA. J lost 2 bases, V lost 6 bases, and 8 bases had no gene match. The CDR3 region is CSVDRTGFTDTQYF. The CDR3 region has the DNA TGCAGCGTAGACCGGACAGGATTCACAGATACGCAGTATTTT.